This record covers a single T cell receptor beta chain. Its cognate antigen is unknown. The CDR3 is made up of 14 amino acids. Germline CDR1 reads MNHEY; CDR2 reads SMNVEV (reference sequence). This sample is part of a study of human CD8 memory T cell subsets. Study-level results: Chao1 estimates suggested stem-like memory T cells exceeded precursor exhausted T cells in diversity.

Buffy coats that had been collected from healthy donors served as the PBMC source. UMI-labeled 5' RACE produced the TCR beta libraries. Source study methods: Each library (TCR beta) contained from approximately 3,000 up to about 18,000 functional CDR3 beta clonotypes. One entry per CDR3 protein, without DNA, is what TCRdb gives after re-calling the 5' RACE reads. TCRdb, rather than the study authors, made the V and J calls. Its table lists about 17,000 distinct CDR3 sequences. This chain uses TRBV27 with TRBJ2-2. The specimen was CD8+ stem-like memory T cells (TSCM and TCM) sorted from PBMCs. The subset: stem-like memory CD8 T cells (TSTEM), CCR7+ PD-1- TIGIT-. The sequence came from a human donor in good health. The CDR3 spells CASIADGNTGELFF.